This T cell receptor beta chain was documented in a study of cytomegalovirus exposure and HLA in healthy donors. Notes on the study in general: A prior analysis recorded that most TCR beta V segments were productive about 90% or about 30% of the time. The authors later found HLA-associated TCR beta chains more clonally expanded than equally common others.

J was trimmed by 11 bases and V by 2 bases; bases with no gene match: 4. Germline V lookup: CDR1 MDHEN, CDR2 SYDVKM. The CDR3 covers 12 residues. A word on this clone: What it binds is unknown.

Both 60 Vbeta primers and 13 Jbeta primers went into the PCR. Produced via immunoSEQ multiplex PCR; TCRdb's table is partial and in-frame only. Found here are a few hundred thousand clones, 65% to 85% of them singletons; the top ten hold approximately 2.3%. The sequence came from a female donor in good health and CMV-seronegative. The rearrangement links TRBV28 to TRBJ2-7, with 9 bases lining up with TRBD1. The specimen was PBMCs. CDR3: CASSLRRTGEYF. CDR3 in DNA: TGTGCCAGCAGTTTAAGGCGGACAGGGGAGTACTTC.